A selection of T cell receptor beta chains follows, all from one sample in a study of shared clonotypes between healthy human individuals. Method: immunoSEQ multiplex PCR; TCRdb's copy keeps in-frame clones and lacks some. Of hundreds of thousands of clones listed, around 73% were seen once; the top ten hold around 1.8%. Sequenced input: memory CD4+ T cells sorted from blood. Every receptor here comes from a woman aged 25 to 39 in good health. CDR3s include the opening cysteine and the closing phenylalanine or tryptophan. Fields, in order: CDR3 protein, CDR3 DNA, J gene, D gene, V gene, clone size. D genes are given only for firm matches. Size tells how often a clone was seen (once, few, many) or the class of an expanded clone, and some rows leave it out.

CDR3aa: CASSLGGRQPQHF
CDR3nt: TGTGCCAGCAGCTTAGGGGGTAGGCAGCCCCAGCATTTT
j_gene: TRBJ1-5
d_gene: .
v_gene: TRBV7-9
abundance: .

CDR3aa: CASSPGQGAREQYF
CDR3nt: TGTGCCAGCTCACCGGGACAGGGGGCGCGAGAGCAGTACTTC
j_gene: TRBJ2-7
d_gene: TRBD1
v_gene: TRBV18
abundance: .

CDR3aa: CASSQTDRTKGNTIYF
CDR3nt: TGCGCCAGCAGCCAGACGGACAGAACGAAAGGAAACACCATATATTTT
j_gene: TRBJ1-3
d_gene: .
v_gene: TRBV4-1
abundance: .

CDR3aa: CASSQGRYSGVYNEQFF
CDR3nt: TGCGCCAGCAGCCAAGGCAGGTATAGCGGAGTCTACAATGAGCAGTTCTTC
j_gene: TRBJ2-1
d_gene: .
v_gene: TRBV4-1
abundance: .

CDR3aa: CASSLPGRTEAFF
CDR3nt: TGTGCCAGCAGTCTCCCAGGGAGGACTGAAGCTTTCTTT
j_gene: TRBJ1-1
d_gene: .
v_gene: TRBV27
abundance: .

CDR3aa: CASRFPGLEAETQYF
CDR3nt: TGCGCCAGCAGATTTCCGGGCCTAGAGGCTGAGACCCAGTACTTC
j_gene: TRBJ2-5
d_gene: .
v_gene: TRBV5-1
abundance: once

CDR3aa: CSGTGQLAFSNNEQFF
CDR3nt: TGCAGCGGGACAGGCCAACTTGCTTTTTCCAACAATGAGCAGTTCTTC
j_gene: TRBJ2-1
d_gene: TRBD1
v_gene: TRBV29-1
abundance: .

CDR3aa: CASSLIEGQETQYF
CDR3nt: TGTGCCAGCAGCTTAATCGAGGGCCAAGAGACCCAGTACTTC
j_gene: TRBJ2-5
d_gene: .
v_gene: TRBV7-9
abundance: .

CDR3aa: CASSSPGGSSYNEQFF
CDR3nt: TGCGCCAGCAGCTCCCCGGGCGGGAGCTCCTACAATGAGCAGTTCTTC
j_gene: TRBJ2-1
d_gene: TRBD2
v_gene: TRBV5-1
abundance: .

CDR3aa: CASSKDRGGFTDTQYF
CDR3nt: TGTGCCAGCAGCAAGGACAGGGGAGGGTTTACCGATACGCAGTATTTT
j_gene: TRBJ2-3
d_gene: TRBD1
v_gene: TRBV5-6
abundance: .

CDR3aa: CASSPSGTGSTGELFF
CDR3nt: TGCGCCAGCAGCCCGAGTGGGACAGGGTCGACCGGGGAGCTGTTTTTT
j_gene: TRBJ2-2
d_gene: TRBD1
v_gene: TRBV5-1
abundance: .

CDR3aa: CASSPEGYEQYF
CDR3nt: TGTGCCAGCAGCCCTGAGGGGTACGAGCAGTACTTC
j_gene: TRBJ2-7
d_gene: .
v_gene: TRBV7-9
abundance: .

CDR3aa: CASRIAGAGETQYF
CDR3nt: TGTGCCAGCAGAATTGCGGGAGCGGGGGAGACCCAGTACTTC
j_gene: TRBJ2-5
d_gene: TRBD2
v_gene: TRBV6-5
abundance: .

CDR3aa: CASSLGGRDQTIEQYF
CDR3nt: TGTGCCAGCAGCTTGGGGGGCCGGGACCAGACAATCGAGCAGTACTTC
j_gene: TRBJ2-7
d_gene: .
v_gene: TRBV5-4
abundance: .

CDR3aa: CASSVVSSGRAGELFF
CDR3nt: TGTGCCAGCAGCGTAGTTTCTAGCGGGAGGGCCGGGGAGCTGTTTTTT
j_gene: TRBJ2-2
d_gene: TRBD2
v_gene: TRBV9
abundance: .